This T cell receptor beta chain stems from a study of neurological immune-mediated disorders (dated by TCRdb to about 2019). As for the study more broadly: Peripheral blood TCR-beta repertoires from patients with HTLV-I-associated myelopathy (HAM/TSP), patients with multiple sclerosis, and healthy controls were compared in the study using UMI-based sequencing. Alongside PBMC samples, the set of some 100 TCR-beta libraries contained longitudinal samples, technical triplicates, and paired CD4+ and CD8+ T-cell subsets that had been sorted. Longitudinal HAM/TSP and healthy donors were sampled at 3 time-points each (about 3-40 month intervals). Of the 68 subjects in the cohort, around 14 were HAM/TSP patients, roughly 35 were multiple sclerosis patients, and approximately 20 were healthy controls. Overall study results and their limits: TCR clonal expansion was greatest in HAM/TSP patients and smallest in MS patients, who ranked below even healthy controls. Expanded clones from different subjects shared no identical CDR3 amino acid sequences, which suggests that TCR-beta repertoires were private in all groups.

The time point label corresponds to: longitudinal time-point 3. Libraries from unsorted PBMCs were made from 2 million PBMCs kept in RNAlater at -80 degrees C until RNA extraction. Peripheral blood underwent Ficoll-Hypaque density gradient centrifugation to isolate PBMCs, which were then cryopreserved in liquid nitrogen. cDNA was synthesized by template-switch 5'RACE using a primer carrying a 10-nucleotide random unique molecular identifier by which each TCR transcript was tagged. Every sequencing run yielded over 170 million TCR-beta sequences covering 15-18 subjects. Total RNA was extracted with the RNeasy kit. The KAPA Real-time Library Amplification kit was used to amplify TCR-beta VDJ regions with primers for the TCR constant region and the 5'RACE anchor. A first PCR added sample indexes and Illumina adaptors, after which a second PCR increased the library yield. The roughly 650 bp TCR product was size-selected on a 2% E-gel SizeSelection system after Ampure bead purification. Before pooling, library quality was checked on a Bioanalyzer, concentration was measured with Qubit, and libraries were quantified with the Kapa Library Quantification kit. An Illumina HiSeq 2500 sequenced the libraries paired-end 2 x 150 bp. To increase sequence diversity, roughly 24-32% phiX was spiked into each library pool. As for the authors' bioinformatics: The UMI-based MiGEC pipeline processed quality-filtered reads and removed over 80% of raw TCR sequences during error correction. VDJ genes were aligned to IMGT germline references, and each clonotype was defined by a unique CDR3 amino acid sequence together with V-J genes. Clonal expansion, Shannon diversity and CDR3 relatedness were evaluated with VDJtools (CalcPairwiseDistances, ClusterSamples), while phylogenetic trees were built in CLCbio workbench. Using coefficient-of-variation modelling across technical triplicates, the study counted a clone as expanded if it had at least 8 unique UMIs. In TCRdb, the public reads were trimmed at Q25 with fastp and aligned with MiXCR, with productive beta chains retained. CDR3 protein duplicates are merged, each entry listing the most common genes and DNA. The V and J calls were not made by the authors but by TCRdb's processing. Here the sample has 95,000 to 110,000 distinct CDR3 sequences; 11% occur a single time. In total, the top ten clones hold approximately 3.1% of the sample.

Note on this clonotype: What this receptor recognizes is not known. No base quality values were provided; no much bigger clone lies one nucleotide off.

V ends up 5 bases short and J 0 bases short, with an unmatched junction base count of 5. The CDR3 runs 14 amino acids, cysteine and phenylalanine included. Of all the DNA, just the CDR3 is kept, 42 bases in frame from base 1. The germline V gene (reference sequence) gives CDR1 as DFQATT and CDR2 as SNEGSKA. The chain uses TRBV20-1 and TRBJ2-3; 7 bases in the junction line up with TRBD2. The material sequenced was PBMCs. The clonotype originates from a female donor with HTLV-1-associated myelopathy (HAM/TSP). The CDR3: CSAPGLLSTDTQYF. The bases read TGCAGTGCTCCGGGACTACTGAGCACAGATACGCAGTATTTT.